This T cell receptor (beta chain) was captured in a study of CD8 T cells in ankylosing spondylitis. Study-wide results and limits: Within peripheral blood, clones linked to disease were CD8+ and relatively rare. Matched ankylosing spondylitis synovial fluid reportedly contained a significantly enriched population of disease-linked clones. Roughly eight highly homologous variants made up a TCR beta motif that seemed to typify ankylosing spondylitis blood.

This clonotype was counted ten times or more. The antigen remains unidentified. TCRdb reprocessed the 5' RACE reads via MiXCR and lists one record per CDR3 protein. This table has over 150,000 distinct CDR3 sequences, around 13% appearing once. The V and J ends lost 1 base and 0 bases respectively, with 9 bases between them. The CDR3 is 15 amino acids. Sequencing used blood, either unsorted or a sorted T cell fraction (not recorded which). This TCR derives from a male donor with ankylosing spondylitis or in good health (not recorded which). The rearrangement links TRBV12-3 or TRBV12-4 to TRBJ1-2; D gene unclear. Here the CDR3 reads CASSLGQTANYGYTF. The CDR3 region has the DNA TGTGCCAGCAGTTTAGGGCAGACCGCTAACTATGGCTACACCTTC.